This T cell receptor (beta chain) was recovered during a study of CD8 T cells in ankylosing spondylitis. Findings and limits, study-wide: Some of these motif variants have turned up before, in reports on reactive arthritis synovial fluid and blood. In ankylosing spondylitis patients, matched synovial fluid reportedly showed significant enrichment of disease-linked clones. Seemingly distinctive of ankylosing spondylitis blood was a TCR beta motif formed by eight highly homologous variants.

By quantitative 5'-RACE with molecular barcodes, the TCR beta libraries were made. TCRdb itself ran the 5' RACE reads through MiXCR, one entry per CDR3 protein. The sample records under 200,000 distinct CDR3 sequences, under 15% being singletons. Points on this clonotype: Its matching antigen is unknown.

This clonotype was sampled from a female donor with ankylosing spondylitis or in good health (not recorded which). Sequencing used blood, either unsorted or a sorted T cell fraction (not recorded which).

The CDR3 protein is CASSPRAGQKDTQYF. The CDR3 DNA sequence: TGTGCCAGCTCACCAAGGGCGGGACAAAAAGATACGCAGTATTTT. V usage is TRBV18 and J usage is TRBJ2-3; TRBD1 or TRBD2 may be the D gene (6 bases each). Germline V CDR1 and CDR2: KGHSH, LQKENI. Deletions cut 2 bases from V and 5 bases from J, with 14 bases between. The CDR3 extends over 15 amino acids. Drawing the rest from reference TRBV18 and TRBJ2-3, the complete variable domain is NAGVMQNPRHLVRRRGQEARLRCSPMKGHSHVYWYRQLPEEGLKFMVYLQKENIIDESGMPKERFSAEFPKEGPSILRIQQVVRGDSAAYFCASSPRAGQKDTQYFGPGTRLTVL.